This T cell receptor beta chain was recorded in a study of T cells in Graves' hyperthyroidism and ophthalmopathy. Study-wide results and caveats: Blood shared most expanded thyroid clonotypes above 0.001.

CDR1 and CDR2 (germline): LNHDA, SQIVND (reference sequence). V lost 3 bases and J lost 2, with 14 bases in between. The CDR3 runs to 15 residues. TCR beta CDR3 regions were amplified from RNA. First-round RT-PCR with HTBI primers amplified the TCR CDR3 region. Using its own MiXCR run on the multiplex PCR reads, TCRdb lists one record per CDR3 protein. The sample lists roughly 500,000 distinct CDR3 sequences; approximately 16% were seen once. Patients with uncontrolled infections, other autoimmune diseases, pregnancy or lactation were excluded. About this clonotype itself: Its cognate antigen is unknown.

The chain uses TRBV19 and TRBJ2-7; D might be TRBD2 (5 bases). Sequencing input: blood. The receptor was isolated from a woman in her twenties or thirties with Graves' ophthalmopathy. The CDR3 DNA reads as TGTGCCAGTAGTATTAACGACCCCGGGGCCTACGAGCAGTACTTC. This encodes CASSINDPGAYEQYF.